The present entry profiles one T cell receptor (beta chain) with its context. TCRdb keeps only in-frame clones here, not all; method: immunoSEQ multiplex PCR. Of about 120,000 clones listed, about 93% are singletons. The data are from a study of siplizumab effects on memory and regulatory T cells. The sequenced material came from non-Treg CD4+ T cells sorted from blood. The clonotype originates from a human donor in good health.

The CDR3 sequence is CASSPVIGQAANVLTF. The CDR3 nucleotides read TGTGCCAGCAGCCCCGTTATAGGCCAGGCAGCCAACGTCCTGACTTTC. This chain uses TRBV11-1 with TRBJ2-6; D remains unclear. CDR3 size: 16 residues. From germline, CDR1 is SGHAT and CDR2 FQDESV (reference sequence). Trimming shortened V by 5 bases and J by 7 bases, and 18 bases separated the two germline ends.